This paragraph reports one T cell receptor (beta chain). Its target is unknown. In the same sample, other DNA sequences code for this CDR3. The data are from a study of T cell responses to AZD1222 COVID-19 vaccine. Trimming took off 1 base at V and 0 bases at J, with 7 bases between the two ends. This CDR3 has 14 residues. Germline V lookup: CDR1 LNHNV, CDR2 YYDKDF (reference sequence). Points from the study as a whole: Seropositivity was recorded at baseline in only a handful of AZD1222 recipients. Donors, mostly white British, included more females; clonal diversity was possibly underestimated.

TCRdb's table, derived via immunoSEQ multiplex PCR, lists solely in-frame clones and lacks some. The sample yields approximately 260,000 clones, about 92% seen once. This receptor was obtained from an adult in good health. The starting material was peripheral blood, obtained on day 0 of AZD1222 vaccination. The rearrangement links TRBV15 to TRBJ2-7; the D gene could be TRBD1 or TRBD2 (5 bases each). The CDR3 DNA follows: TGTGCCACCAGCAGAGGGGGGACCTCCTACGAGCAGTACTTC. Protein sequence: CATSRGGTSYEQYF.